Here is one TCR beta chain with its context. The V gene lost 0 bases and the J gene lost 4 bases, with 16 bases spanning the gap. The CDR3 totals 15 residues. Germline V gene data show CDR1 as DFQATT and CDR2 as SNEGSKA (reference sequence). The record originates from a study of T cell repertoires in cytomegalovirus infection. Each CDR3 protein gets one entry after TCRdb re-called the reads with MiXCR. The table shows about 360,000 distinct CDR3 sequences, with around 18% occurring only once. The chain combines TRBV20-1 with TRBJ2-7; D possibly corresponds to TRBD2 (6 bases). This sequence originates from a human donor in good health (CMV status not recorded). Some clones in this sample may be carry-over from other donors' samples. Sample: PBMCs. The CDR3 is CSARDHGGVRYEQYF. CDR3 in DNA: TGCAGTGCTAGAGATCACGGGGGAGTTAGGTACGAGCAGTACTTC.